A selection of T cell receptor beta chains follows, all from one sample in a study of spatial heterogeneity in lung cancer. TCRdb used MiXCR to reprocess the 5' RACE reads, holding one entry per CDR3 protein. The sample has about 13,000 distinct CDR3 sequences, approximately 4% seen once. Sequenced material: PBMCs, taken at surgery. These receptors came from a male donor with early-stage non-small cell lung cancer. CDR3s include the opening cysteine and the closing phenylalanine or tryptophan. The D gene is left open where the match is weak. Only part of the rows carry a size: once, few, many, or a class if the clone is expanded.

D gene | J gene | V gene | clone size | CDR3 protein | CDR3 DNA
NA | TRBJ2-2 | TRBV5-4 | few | CASSLGEEFTGELFF | TGTGCCAGCAGCTTGGGAGAGGAGTTCACCGGGGAGCTGTTTTTT
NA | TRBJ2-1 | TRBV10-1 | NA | CASSVYRVNNEQFF | TGCGCCAGCAGTGTTTACAGGGTGAACAATGAGCAGTTCTTC
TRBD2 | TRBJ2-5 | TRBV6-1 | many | CASYRREGRETQYF | TGTGCCAGCTACCGACGGGAGGGCCGGGAGACCCAGTACTTC
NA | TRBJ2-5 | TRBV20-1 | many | CSAGKNSETQYF | TGCAGTGCCGGAAAAAATTCAGAGACCCAGTACTTC
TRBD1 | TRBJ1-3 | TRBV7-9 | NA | CASSPRGTVASGNTIYF | TGTGCCAGCAGCCCGAGAGGGACAGTCGCCTCTGGAAACACCATATATTTT
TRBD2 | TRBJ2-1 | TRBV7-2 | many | CASSSPTSGSDEQFF | TGTGCCAGCAGCTCGCCGACTAGCGGGAGCGATGAGCAGTTCTTC
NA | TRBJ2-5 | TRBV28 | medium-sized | CASSFSGPIETQYF | TGTGCCAGCAGTTTTTCAGGCCCAATAGAGACCCAGTACTTC
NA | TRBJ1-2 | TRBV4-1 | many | CASSQAPGVGYGYTF | TGCGCCAGCAGCCAAGCGCCAGGGGTAGGCTATGGCTACACCTTC
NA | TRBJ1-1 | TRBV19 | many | CAIGQGETEAFF | TGTGCCATCGGGCAGGGAGAAACTGAAGCTTTCTTT
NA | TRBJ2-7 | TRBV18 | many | CASSPSGAAYEQYF | TGTGCCAGCTCACCCTCCGGCGCCGCCTACGAGCAGTACTTC
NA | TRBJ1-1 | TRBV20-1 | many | CSAWRRGGVDTEAFF | TGCAGTGCTTGGCGAAGGGGGGGTGTGGACACTGAAGCTTTCTTT
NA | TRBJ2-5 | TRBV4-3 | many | CASSQNYRTQETQYF | TGCGCCAGCAGCCAAAATTACAGGACGCAAGAGACCCAGTACTTC
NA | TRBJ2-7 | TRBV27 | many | CASRRTVFYEQYF | TGTGCCAGCAGGCGGACAGTTTTCTACGAGCAGTACTTC
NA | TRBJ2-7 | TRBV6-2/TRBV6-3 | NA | CASSYRPTQQQYF | TGTGCCAGCAGTTACCGGCCCACCCAGCAGCAGTACTTC
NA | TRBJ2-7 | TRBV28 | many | CASSTLTGFLAYEQYF | TGTGCCAGCAGCACACTCACAGGATTCCTAGCCTACGAGCAGTACTTC
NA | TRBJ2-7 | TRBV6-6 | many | CAGRKGRNSYEQYF | TGTGCCGGCCGTAAGGGCCGCAACTCCTACGAGCAGTACTTC
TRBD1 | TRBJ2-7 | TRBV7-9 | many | CASSPPGQAYEQYF | TGTGCCAGCAGCCCTCCGGGACAGGCCTACGAGCAGTACTTC
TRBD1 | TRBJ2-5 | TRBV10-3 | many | CATTDRDGETQYF | TGTGCCACGACGGACAGGGACGGAGAGACCCAGTACTTC
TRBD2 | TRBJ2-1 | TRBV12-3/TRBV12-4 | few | CASSYGGTSYNEQFF | TGTGCCAGCAGTTATGGGGGGACTAGCTACAATGAGCAGTTCTTC
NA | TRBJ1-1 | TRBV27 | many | CASSFRENTEAFF | TGTGCCAGCAGTTTTCGTGAGAACACTGAAGCTTTCTTT
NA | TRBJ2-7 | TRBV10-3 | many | CAISESRRREQYF | TGTGCCATCAGTGAGTCCAGGCGGCGGGAGCAGTACTTC
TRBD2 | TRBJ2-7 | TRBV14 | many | CASSLHPPSGRADEQYF | TGTGCCAGCAGCCTACACCCCCCTAGCGGGAGAGCCGACGAGCAGTACTTC
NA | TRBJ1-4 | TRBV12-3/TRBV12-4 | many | CASSLGRLNEKLFF | TGTGCCAGCAGTTTGGGACGGCTAAATGAAAAACTGTTTTTT
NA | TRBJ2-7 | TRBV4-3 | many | CASSLWGVSYEQYF | TGCGCCAGCAGCCTTTGGGGGGTATCCTACGAGCAGTACTTC
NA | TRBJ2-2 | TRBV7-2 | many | CASSTTNTGELFF | TGTGCCAGCAGCACAACTAACACCGGGGAGCTGTTTTTT